The sample holds one count of the clone carrying this T cell receptor (beta chain). Germline CDR1 is SGHTA and CDR2 is FQGNSA. V was clipped by 6 bases and J by 1 base, with 9 bases between them. The CDR3 sequence is 13 residues long. The sample is drawn from a study of cytomegalovirus exposure and HLA in healthy donors. Data came from immunoSEQ multiplex PCR; TCRdb stores just in-frame clones and leaves some out. This repertoire shows 95,000 to 150,000 clones, about 88% found once; its top ten account for approximately 1.1%. This clonotype was obtained from a woman aged 18 to 35 in good health and CMV-seronegative. J is TRBJ1-1 and V is TRBV7-2; possible D gene TRBD1, 6 bases. Sequencing input: PBMCs. This CDR3 is CASRQTGNTEAFF. CDR3 nucleotide sequence: TGTGCCAGCAGGCAGACAGGGAACACTGAAGCTTTCTTT.